Listed here are 25 T cell receptor beta chains from one sample, sequenced in a study of shared clonotypes between healthy human individuals. Assay used: immunoSEQ multiplex PCR; TCRdb lists only in-frame clones, some missing. The repertoire holds 900,000 to 1,200,000 clones, roughly 74% seen once, with more than 0.55% in the top ten. The sample comprised memory CD4+ T cells from PBMCs. Subset reported: CD45RA-negative fraction. The receptors originated from a man between 18 and 29 years old in good health. Some clones in this sample may be carry-over from other donors' samples.

The V call is TRBV4-3, the J call TRBJ1-2; D possibly corresponds to TRBD1 (6 bases). Germline CDR1 and CDR2: LGHNA and YSLEER. The CDR3 length is 19 residues. The V and J ends lost 4 bases and 4 bases respectively, with 28 bases between them. This chain's CDR3 is CASSPGTGKQYLMGYGYTF. CDR3 DNA: TGCGCCAGCAGCCCGGGTACAGGGAAACAATACCTAATGGGCTATGGCTACACCTTC.

The chain links TRBV28 to TRBJ1-1, with D perhaps TRBD1 (6 bases). The CDR3 sequence is 11 residues long. Germline lookup yields CDR1 MDHEN and CDR2 SYDVKM. The germline V and J ends were trimmed by 6 bases and 8 bases, with 10 bases remaining between them. The CDR3 loop reads CASRHREEAFF. CDR3 sequence (DNA): TGTGCCAGCAGACACAGGGAGGAAGCTTTCTTT.

This clone was counted ten times or more. The sample contains more than one DNA sequence encoding this CDR3. The DNA of the CDR3 is TGCAGCGCTCAGACCACTGAAGCTTTCTTT. It codes for CSAQTTEAFF. The rearrangement links TRBV29-1 to TRBJ1-1; D remains ambiguous. The CDR3 length is 10 residues. Germline CDR1 SQVTM, CDR2 ANQGSEA. Between the trimmed V and J ends, which lost 7 bases and 4 bases, there was a span of 7 bases.

The rearrangement uses TRBV29-1 and TRBJ2-7, with TRBD1 matching 7 bases. Germline lookup yields CDR1 SQVTM and CDR2 ANQGSEA. The CDR3 is made up of 12 amino acids. J gave up 1 base and V 7 bases, and 4 bases lay outside the gene matches. CDR3 loop: CSAQQGSYEQYF. CDR3 bases: TGCAGCGCACAACAGGGGTCCTACGAGCAGTACTTC.

The rearrangement uses TRBV4-3 and TRBJ2-5; no definite D call. Germline-derived CDR1 and CDR2 are LGHNA and YSLEER. Trimming took 0 bases from V and 7 from J, leaving 9 bases between them. CDR3 length: 13 residues. Written as DNA, the CDR3 is TGCGCCAGCAGCCAAGACCGCCCAGGGACCCAGTACTTC. Translating it yields CASSQDRPGTQYF.

This chain joins TRBV4-3 and TRBJ2-7; TRBD2 might be the D (6 bases). The CDR3 runs to 16 residues. V dropped 4 bases and J dropped 1 base, with 17 bases sitting between them. CDR1 and CDR2 from the germline V gene are LGHNA and YSLEER. CDR3 sequence reads: CASSPMRGKGSYEQYF. The CDR3 DNA reads TGCGCCAGCAGCCCAATGCGGGGCAAGGGGTCCTACGAGCAGTACTTC.

J is TRBJ2-3 and V is TRBV19; 7 bases fit TRBD1. Germline CDR1 is LNHDA and CDR2 is SQIVND (reference sequence). There are 15 residues in the CDR3. The V segment lost 9 bases and the J segment 3 bases; nucleotides outside the gene matches: 12. CDR3 loop: CASKNRGQRTDTQYF. CDR3 nucleotide sequence: TGTGCCAGCAAGAACAGGGGCCAAAGGACAGATACGCAGTATTTT. The whole variable domain, filled in from reference TRBV19 and TRBJ2-3, reads DGGITQSPKYLFRKEGQNVTLSCEQNLNHDAMYWYRQDPGQGLRLIYYSQIVNDFQKGDIAEGYSVSREKKESFPLTVTSAQKNPTAFYLCASKNRGQRTDTQYFGPGTRLTVL.

The chain employs TRBV7-2 and TRBJ2-1; no clear D. V was cut by 5 bases and J by 12 bases, with 17 bases left in between. Per germline, CDR1 SGHTA and CDR2 FQGNSA. The CDR3 totals 13 residues. In DNA, the CDR3 is TGTGCCAGCAGCGGCGAATGGGGTTTAGGGCAGTTCTTC. Translation gives CASSGEWGLGQFF.

The V and J genes are TRBV10-1 and TRBJ2-7; the match to TRBD1 covers 7 bases. Germline V gene sequence: CDR1 WNHNN, CDR2 SYGVQD (reference sequence). This CDR3 is built from 14 residues. The V gene end was trimmed by 9 bases and the J gene end by 4 bases; junction bases not matched to a gene: 12. The CDR3 protein is CASSDSRDRYEQYF. The CDR3 bases are TGCGCCAGTTCGGATAGCCGGGACAGATACGAGCAGTACTTC.

The chain has TRBV19 and TRBJ1-3; no firm D call. V dropped 8 bases and J dropped 2 bases, with 13 bases sitting between them. The CDR3 has 14 residues. Germline CDR1 reads LNHDA; CDR2 reads SQIVND (reference sequence). The CDR3 sequence is CASFRGPPGNTIYF. In DNA form, the CDR3 reads TGTGCCAGTTTTCGGGGTCCCCCTGGAAACACCATATATTTT.

A word on this clone: An end of the junction differs from the germline gene, which may be a read error. This chain links TRBV7-2 with TRBJ2-3; D is perhaps TRBD1 or TRBD2 (5 bases each). Germline V gene data show CDR1 as SGHTA and CDR2 as FQGNSA. There are 17 residues in the CDR3. The CDR3 DNA sequence: TGTGCCAGCAGTTTAGGTGTCCGGGGACCTAGCACAGATACGCAGTATTTT. Its translation is CASSLGVRGPSTDTQYF. Using reference TRBV7-2 and TRBJ2-3 for the parts outside the CDR3, the full variable domain is GAGVSQSPSNKVTEKGKDVELRCDPISGHTALYWYRQSLGQGLEFLIYFQGNSAPDKSGLPSDRFSAERTGGSVSTLTIQRTQQEDSAVYLCASSLGVRGPSTDTQYFGPGTRLTVL.

Notes on this clone: At the DNA level, this CDR3 is encoded by other sequences in the same sample as well. CDR3 DNA sequence: TGTGCCAGCAGCCAAGGGCTAGCGGATTCCTACAATGAGCAGTTCTTC. This sequence encodes CASSQGLADSYNEQFF. This chain links TRBV4-2 with TRBJ2-1; 7 bases line up with TRBD2. This CDR3 comprises 16 residues. Germline CDR1 LGHNA, CDR2 YNFKEQ. The trim removed 1 base at V and 1 base at J, leaving 4 bases unmatched.

The chain joins TRBV5-4 to TRBJ1-1; 9 bases agree with TRBD1. The CDR3 has 15 amino acids. J lost 5 bases, V lost 4 bases, and 9 bases had no gene match. CDR1 is SGHNT and CDR2 is YYREEE in the germline V gene (reference sequence). The CDR3 nucleotides read TGTGCCAGCAGCAAAAAACAGGGGGCGACGACTGAAGCTTTCTTT. Its protein is CASSKKQGATTEAFF.

The chain employs TRBV9 and TRBJ1-3; no clear D. This CDR3 is built from 14 residues. The germline V and J ends were trimmed by 0 bases and 8 bases, with 12 bases remaining between them. Per germline, CDR1 SGDLS and CDR2 YYNGEE. In DNA form, the CDR3 reads TGTGCCAGCAGCGTAGCAAGGAGTCGGGACACCATATATTTT. It codes for CASSVARSRDTIYF.

This clone was recorded once. The chain joins TRBV19 to TRBJ2-3; 7 nucleotides agree with TRBD2. V was clipped by 4 bases and J by 1 base; unmatched bases: 5. CDR3 length: 15 amino acids. CDR1 is LNHDA, CDR2 SQIVND, per germline (reference sequence). CDR3 in amino acids: CASSTKRGGTDTQYF. Written as DNA, the CDR3 is TGTGCCAGTAGTACCAAGCGGGGCGGCACAGATACGCAGTATTTT.

The V and J genes are TRBV15 and TRBJ2-7; weak D call: TRBD2 (6 bases). This CDR3 has 15 amino acids. In germline, CDR1 is LNHNV, CDR2 YYDKDF (reference sequence). V was cut by 1 base and J by 5 bases, with 15 bases left in between. CDR3 protein: CATSRGAGGGDEQYF. DNA of the CDR3: TGTGCCACCAGCAGAGGGGCAGGAGGAGGGGACGAGCAGTACTTC.

The chain joins TRBV11-2 to TRBJ2-5; 11 bases are shared with TRBD2. Germline assignment: CDR1 SGHAT and CDR2 FQNNGV. J gave up 1 base and V 6 bases, and 4 bases lay outside the gene matches. CDR3 length: 15 residues. The CDR3 reads CASRWTSGPQETQYF. In DNA form, the CDR3 reads TGTGCCAGCAGATGGACTAGCGGGCCCCAAGAGACCCAGTACTTC.

V is TRBV5-6 and J is TRBJ2-1, with D uncertain. The CDR3 covers 12 residues. Trimming removed 6 bases from V and 10 bases from J, with 14 bases in between. CDR1 is SGHDT and CDR2 is YYEEEE in the germline V gene. CDR3 DNA: TGTGCCAGCACCCAACGTATGGGGGAGCAGTTCTTC. This sequence encodes CASTQRMGEQFF.

The gene calls are TRBV2 and TRBJ1-1; perhaps TRBD1 as D (6 bases). The V gene's germline CDR1 is SNHLY and CDR2 FYNNEI. V lost 7 bases and J lost 0, with 12 bases in between. CDR3 length: 14 amino acids. The CDR3 region has the DNA TGTGCCAGCACCGCGAACAGGGTGAACACTGAAGCTTTCTTT. Protein product: CASTANRVNTEAFF.

The chain is built from TRBV7-2 and TRBJ2-7; TRBD2 matches 9 bases. Trimming cost V 4 bases and J 1 base; bases outside gene matches: 2. Germline CDR1 and CDR2: SGHTA and FQGNSA. The CDR3 covers 14 residues. CDR3 DNA sequence: TGTGCCAGCAGCTGGACTAGCGCGTCCTACGAGCAGTACTTC. It is translated as CASSWTSASYEQYF.

V is TRBV6-5 and J is TRBJ1-1; D is ambiguous. This CDR3 region has 13 residues. The germline CDR1 and CDR2 sequences are MNHEY and SVGAGI. V was pared by 0 bases and J by 3 bases, with 5 bases between. The CDR3, as DNA: TGTGCCAGCAGTTACTCGGTAGACACTGAAGCTTTCTTT. Translated: CASSYSVDTEAFF.

The CDR3 here is CASSQKHAGTGTNTGELFF. As DNA, the CDR3 is TGTGCCAGCAGCCAAAAACATGCGGGGACAGGGACGAACACCGGGGAGCTGTTTTTT. V gene TRBV4-2 combines with J gene TRBJ2-2; 9 bases align to TRBD1. Germline loops: CDR1 LGHNA, CDR2 YNFKEQ. V gave up 2 bases and J gave up 0 bases; unmatched junction bases: 10. There are 19 residues in the CDR3.

This chain uses TRBV18 with TRBJ2-1; 7 nucleotides line up with TRBD2. Trimming removed 1 base from V and 6 bases from J; junction bases left unmatched: 9. The CDR3 has 16 residues. Looked up from germline, CDR1 is KGHSH and CDR2 is LQKENI. The CDR3: CASSPLGGGPGNEQFF. The CDR3 nucleotides read TGTGCCAGCTCACCACTCGGGGGAGGGCCGGGCAATGAGCAGTTCTTC.

Details on this clone: Other DNA sequences of this sample code for an identical CDR3. The gene calls are TRBV28 and TRBJ2-5, with 7 bases aligning to TRBD1. Germline-derived CDR1 and CDR2 are MDHEN and SYDVKM. Losses at the gene ends were 0 bases for V and 5 bases for J; bases not matched to a gene: 6. This CDR3 contains 15 residues. In DNA form, the CDR3 reads TGTGCCAGCAGTTTATGGGCAGGGGGTGGGGAGACCCAGTACTTC. As protein: CASSLWAGGGETQYF.

The chain combines TRBV9 with TRBJ2-3, with 8 bases identical to TRBD1. This CDR3 spans 17 amino acids. V gave up 0 bases and J gave up 0 bases; unmatched junction bases: 6. Germline CDR1 and CDR2: SGDLS and YYNGEE. The CDR3 DNA is TGTGCCAGCAGCGTAGAGGGCAGGGGGCTAAGCACAGATACGCAGTATTTT. Protein: CASSVEGRGLSTDTQYF.